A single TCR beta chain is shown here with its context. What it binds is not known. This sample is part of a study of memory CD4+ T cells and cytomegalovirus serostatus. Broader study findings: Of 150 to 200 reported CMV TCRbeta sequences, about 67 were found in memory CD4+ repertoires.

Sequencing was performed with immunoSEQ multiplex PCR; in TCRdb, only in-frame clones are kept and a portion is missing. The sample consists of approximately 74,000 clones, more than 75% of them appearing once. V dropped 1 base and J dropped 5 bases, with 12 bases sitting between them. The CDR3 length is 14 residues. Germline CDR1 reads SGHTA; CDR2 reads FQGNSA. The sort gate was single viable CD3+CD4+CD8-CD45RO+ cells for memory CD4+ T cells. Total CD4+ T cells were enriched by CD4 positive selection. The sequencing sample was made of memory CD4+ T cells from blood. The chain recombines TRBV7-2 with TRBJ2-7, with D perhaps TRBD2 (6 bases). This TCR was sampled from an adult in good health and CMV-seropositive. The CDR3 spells CASSLGGGGDEQYF. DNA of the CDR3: TGTGCCAGCAGCTTAGGGGGAGGAGGGGACGAGCAGTACTTC.